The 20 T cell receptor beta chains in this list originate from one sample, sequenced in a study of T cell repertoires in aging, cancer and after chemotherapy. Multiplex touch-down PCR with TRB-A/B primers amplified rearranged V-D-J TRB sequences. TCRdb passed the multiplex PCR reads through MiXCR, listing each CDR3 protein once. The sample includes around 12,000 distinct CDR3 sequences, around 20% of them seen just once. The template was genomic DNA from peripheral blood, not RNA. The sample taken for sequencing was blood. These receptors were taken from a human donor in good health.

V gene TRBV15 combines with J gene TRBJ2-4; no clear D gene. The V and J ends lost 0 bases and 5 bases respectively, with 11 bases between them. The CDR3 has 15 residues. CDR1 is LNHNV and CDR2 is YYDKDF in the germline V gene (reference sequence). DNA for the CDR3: TGTGCCACCAGCAGAGAGGATTCGGCAGAAAACATTCAGTACTTC. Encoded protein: CATSREDSAENIQYF.

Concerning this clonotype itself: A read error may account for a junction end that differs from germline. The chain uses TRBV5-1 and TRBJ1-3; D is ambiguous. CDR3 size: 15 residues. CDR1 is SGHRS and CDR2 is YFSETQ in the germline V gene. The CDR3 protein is CAGSPGSGSGNTIYF. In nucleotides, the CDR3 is TGCGCCGGCAGCCCCGGGTCCGGCTCTGGAAACACCATATATTTT.

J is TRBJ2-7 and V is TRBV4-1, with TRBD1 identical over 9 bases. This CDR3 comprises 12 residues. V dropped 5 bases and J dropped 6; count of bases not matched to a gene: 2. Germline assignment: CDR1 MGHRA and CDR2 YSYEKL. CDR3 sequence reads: CASSEGQGEQYF. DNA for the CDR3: TGCGCCAGCAGCGAGGGACAGGGCGAGCAGTACTTC.

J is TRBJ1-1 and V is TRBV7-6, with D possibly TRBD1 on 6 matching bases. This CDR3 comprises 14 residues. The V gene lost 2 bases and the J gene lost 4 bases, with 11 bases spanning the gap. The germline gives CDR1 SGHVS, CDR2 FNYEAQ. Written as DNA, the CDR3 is TGTGCCAGCAGCTTACAACAGGGAGGCACTGAAGCTTTCTTT. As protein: CASSLQQGGTEAFF. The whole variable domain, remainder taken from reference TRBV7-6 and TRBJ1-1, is GAGVSQSPRYKVTKRGQDVALRCDPISGHVSLYWYRQALGQGPEFLTYFNYEAQQDKSGLPNDRFSAERPEGSISTLTIQRTEQRDSAMYRCASSLQQGGTEAFFGQGTRLTVV.

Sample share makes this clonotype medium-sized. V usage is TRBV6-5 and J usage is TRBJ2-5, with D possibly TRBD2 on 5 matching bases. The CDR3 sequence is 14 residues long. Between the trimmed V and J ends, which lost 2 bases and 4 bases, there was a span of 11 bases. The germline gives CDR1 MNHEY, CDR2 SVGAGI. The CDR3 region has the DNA TGTGCCAGCAGTTACCGGGTGGAGGTAGAGACCCAGTACTTC. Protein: CASSYRVEVETQYF.

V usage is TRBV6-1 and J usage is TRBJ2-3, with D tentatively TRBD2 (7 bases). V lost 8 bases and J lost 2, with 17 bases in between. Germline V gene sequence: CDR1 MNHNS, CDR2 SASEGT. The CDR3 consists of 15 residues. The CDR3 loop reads CASRAGAHFTDTQYF. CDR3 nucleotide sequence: TGTGCCAGCCGGGCGGGGGCCCATTTCACAGATACGCAGTATTTT.

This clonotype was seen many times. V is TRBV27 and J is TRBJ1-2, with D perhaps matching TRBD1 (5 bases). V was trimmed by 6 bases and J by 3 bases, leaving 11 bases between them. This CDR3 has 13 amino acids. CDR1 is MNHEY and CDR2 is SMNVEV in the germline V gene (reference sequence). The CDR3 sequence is CASRPTAYYGYTF. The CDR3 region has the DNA TGTGCCAGCAGGCCGACAGCTTACTATGGCTACACCTTC.

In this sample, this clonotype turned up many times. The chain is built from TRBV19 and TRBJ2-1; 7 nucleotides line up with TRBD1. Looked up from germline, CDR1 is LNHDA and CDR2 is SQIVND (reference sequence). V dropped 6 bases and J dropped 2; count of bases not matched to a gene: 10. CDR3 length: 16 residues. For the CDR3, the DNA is TGTGCCAGTAGACCCCTGACAGGGTCCACCTACAATGAGCAGTTCTTC. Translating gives CASRPLTGSTYNEQFF.

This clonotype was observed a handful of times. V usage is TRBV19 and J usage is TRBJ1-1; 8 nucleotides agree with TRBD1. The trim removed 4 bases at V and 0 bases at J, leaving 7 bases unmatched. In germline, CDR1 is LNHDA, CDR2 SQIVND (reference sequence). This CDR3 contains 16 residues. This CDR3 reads CASSTGQGGVNTEAFF. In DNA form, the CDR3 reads TGTGCCAGTAGTACCGGACAGGGTGGGGTGAACACTGAAGCTTTCTTT.

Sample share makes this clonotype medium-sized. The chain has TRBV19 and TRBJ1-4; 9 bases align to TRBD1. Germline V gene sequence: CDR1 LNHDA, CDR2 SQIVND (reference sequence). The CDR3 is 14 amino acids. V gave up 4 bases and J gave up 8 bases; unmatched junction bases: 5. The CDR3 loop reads CASSTGQGGEKLFF. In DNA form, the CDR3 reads TGTGCCAGTAGTACGGGACAGGGAGGAGAAAAACTGTTTTTT.

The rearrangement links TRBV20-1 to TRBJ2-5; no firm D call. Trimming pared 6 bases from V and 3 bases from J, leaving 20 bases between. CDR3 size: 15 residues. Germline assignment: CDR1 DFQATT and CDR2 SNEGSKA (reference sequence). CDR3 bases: TGCAGTGCCCCCGTTATCCAAAGTGTGGAAGAGACCCAGTACTTC. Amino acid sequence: CSAPVIQSVEETQYF.

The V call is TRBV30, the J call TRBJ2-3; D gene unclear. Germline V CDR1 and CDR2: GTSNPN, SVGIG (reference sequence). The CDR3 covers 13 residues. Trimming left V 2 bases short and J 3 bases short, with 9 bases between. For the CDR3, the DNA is TGTGCCTGGAGTAAGGGTCTGACAGATACGCAGTATTTT. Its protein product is CAWSKGLTDTQYF.

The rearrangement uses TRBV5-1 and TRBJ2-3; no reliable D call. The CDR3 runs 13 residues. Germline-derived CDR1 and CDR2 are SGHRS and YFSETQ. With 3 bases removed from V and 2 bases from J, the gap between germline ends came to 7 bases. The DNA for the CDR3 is TGCGCCAGCAGCTCCCGGCTCACAGATACGCAGTATTTT. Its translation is CASSSRLTDTQYF.

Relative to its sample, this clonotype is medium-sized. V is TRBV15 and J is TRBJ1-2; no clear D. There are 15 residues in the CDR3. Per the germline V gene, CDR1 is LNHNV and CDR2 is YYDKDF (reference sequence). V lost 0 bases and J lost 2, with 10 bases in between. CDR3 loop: CATSRDRVPNYGYTF. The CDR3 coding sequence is TGTGCCACCAGCAGAGATCGGGTTCCCAACTATGGCTACACCTTC.

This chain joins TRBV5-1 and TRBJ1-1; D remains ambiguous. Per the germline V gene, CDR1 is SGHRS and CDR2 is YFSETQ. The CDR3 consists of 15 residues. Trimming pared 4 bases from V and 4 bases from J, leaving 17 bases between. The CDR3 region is CASSPTVAGGTEAFF. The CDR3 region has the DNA TGCGCCAGCAGCCCCACAGTCGCGGGCGGCACTGAAGCTTTCTTT.

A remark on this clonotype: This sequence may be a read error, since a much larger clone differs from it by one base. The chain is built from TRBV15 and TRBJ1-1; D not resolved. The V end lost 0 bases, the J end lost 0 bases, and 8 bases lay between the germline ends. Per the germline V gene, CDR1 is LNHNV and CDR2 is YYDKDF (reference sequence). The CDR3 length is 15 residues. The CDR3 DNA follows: TGTGCCACCAGCAGAGATGGCGGGATGAACACTGAAGCTTTCTTT. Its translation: CATSRDGGMNTEAFF.

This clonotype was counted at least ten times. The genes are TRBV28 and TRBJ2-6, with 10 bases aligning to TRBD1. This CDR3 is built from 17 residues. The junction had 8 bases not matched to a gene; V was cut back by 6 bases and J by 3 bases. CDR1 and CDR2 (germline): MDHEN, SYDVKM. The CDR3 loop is CASSPPGQGSGANVLTF. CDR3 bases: TGTGCCAGCAGCCCCCCGGGACAGGGGAGTGGGGCCAACGTCCTGACTTTC.

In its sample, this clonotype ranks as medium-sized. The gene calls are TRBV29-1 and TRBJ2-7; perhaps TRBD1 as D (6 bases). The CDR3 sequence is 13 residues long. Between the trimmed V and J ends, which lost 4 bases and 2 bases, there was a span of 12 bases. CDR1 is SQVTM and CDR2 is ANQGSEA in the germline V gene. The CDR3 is CSVVQGQPYEQYF. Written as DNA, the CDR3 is TGCAGCGTTGTACAGGGACAACCCTACGAGCAGTACTTC.

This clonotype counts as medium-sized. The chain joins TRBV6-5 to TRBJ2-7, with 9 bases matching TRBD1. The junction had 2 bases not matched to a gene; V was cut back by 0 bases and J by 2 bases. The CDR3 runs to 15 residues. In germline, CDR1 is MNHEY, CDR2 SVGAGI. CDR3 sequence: CASSYSGTGPYEQYF. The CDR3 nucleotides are TGTGCCAGCAGTTACTCGGGGACAGGGCCCTACGAGCAGTACTTC.

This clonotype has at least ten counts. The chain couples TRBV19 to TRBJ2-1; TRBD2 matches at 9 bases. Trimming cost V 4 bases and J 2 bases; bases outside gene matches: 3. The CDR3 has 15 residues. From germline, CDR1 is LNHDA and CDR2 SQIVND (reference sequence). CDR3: CASSKASGAYNEQFF. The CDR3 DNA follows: TGTGCCAGTAGTAAGGCTAGCGGGGCCTACAATGAGCAGTTCTTC.